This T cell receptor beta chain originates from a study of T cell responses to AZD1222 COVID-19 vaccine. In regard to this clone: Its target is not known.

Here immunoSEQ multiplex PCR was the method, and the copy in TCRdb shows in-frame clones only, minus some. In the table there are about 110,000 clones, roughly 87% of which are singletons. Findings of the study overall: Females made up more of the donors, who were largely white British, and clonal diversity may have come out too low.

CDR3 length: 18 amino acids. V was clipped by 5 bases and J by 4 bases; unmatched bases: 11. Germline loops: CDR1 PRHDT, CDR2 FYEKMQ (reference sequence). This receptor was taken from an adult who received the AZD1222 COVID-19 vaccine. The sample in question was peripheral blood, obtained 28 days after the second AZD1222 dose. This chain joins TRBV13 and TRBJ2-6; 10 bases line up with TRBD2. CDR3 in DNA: TGTGCCAGCAGCAGGCGGACTAGCGGAGCCGAGGGGGCCAACGTCCTGACTTTC. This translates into CASSRRTSGAEGANVLTF.